This T cell receptor beta chain was recorded in a study of T cell responses to AZD1222 COVID-19 vaccine. Study observations and caveats: Spike-specific TCR repertoires showed rising breadth and depth after two AZD1222 doses.

The method was immunoSEQ multiplex PCR; TCRdb's version includes in-frame clones alone and lacks a portion of them. Of under 130,000 clones in the sample, 87% were seen once. Concerning this clone: What it binds is unknown.

Here the sequenced sample was peripheral blood, taken 28 days after the second AZD1222 dose. The source of this sequence is an adult who received the AZD1222 COVID-19 vaccine.

DNA of the CDR3: TGCGCCAGCTCCCTTTGGGAGAACACTGAAGCTTTCTTT. This gives the protein CASSLWENTEAFF. The chain employs TRBV5-1 and TRBJ1-1; D is ambiguous. CDR3 length: 13 amino acids. The germline CDR1 and CDR2 sequences are SGHRS and YFSETQ. V was cut by 7 bases and J by 1 base, with 11 bases left in between.